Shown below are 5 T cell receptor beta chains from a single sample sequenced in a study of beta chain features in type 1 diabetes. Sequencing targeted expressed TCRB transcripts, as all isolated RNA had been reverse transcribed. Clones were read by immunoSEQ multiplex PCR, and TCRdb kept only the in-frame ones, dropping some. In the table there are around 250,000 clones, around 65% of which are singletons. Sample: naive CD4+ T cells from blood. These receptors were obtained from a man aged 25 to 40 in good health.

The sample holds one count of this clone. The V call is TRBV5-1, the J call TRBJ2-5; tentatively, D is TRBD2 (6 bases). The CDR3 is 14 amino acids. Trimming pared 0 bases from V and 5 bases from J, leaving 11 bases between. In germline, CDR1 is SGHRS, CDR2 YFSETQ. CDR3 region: CASSLEASVETQYF. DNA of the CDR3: TGCGCCAGCAGCTTGGAGGCTAGCGTCGAGACCCAGTACTTC. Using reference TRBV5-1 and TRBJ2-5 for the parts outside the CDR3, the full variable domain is KAGVTQTPRYLIKTRGQQVTLSCSPISGHRSVSWYQQTPGQGLQFLFEYFSETQRNKGNFPGRFSGRQFSNSRSEMNVSTLELGDSALYLCASSLEASVETQYFGPGTRLLVL.

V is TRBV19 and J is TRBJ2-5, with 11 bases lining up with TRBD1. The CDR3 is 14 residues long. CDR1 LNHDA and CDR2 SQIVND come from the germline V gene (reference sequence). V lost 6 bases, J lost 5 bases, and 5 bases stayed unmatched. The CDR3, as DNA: TGTGCCAGTAGGGACAGGGGGCGCTTGGAGACCCAGTACTTC. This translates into CASRDRGRLETQYF. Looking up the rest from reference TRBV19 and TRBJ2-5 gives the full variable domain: DGGITQSPKYLFRKEGQNVTLSCEQNLNHDAMYWYRQDPGQGLRLIYYSQIVNDFQKGDIAEGYSVSREKKESFPLTVTSAQKNPTAFYLCASRDRGRLETQYFGPGTRLLVL.

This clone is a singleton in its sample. This CDR3 is CASSPLGIAYNEQFF. CDR3 DNA: TGTGCCAGCAGCCCACTGGGTATAGCCTACAATGAGCAGTTCTTC. The V gene is TRBV9, the J gene TRBJ2-1; D unclear. With 4 bases removed from V and 2 bases from J, the gap between germline ends came to 13 bases. CDR1 is SGDLS, CDR2 YYNGEE, per germline. There are 15 residues in the CDR3.

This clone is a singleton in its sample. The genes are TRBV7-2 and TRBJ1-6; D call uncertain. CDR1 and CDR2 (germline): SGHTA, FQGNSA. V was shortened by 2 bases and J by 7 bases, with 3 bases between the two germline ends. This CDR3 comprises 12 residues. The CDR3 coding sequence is TGTGCCAGCAGCTTACAGAATTCACCCCTCCACTTT. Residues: CASSLQNSPLHF.

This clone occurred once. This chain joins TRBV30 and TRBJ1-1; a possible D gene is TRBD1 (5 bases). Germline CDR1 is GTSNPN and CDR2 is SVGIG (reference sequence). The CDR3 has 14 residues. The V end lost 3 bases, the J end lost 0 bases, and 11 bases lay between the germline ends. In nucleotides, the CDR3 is TGTGCCTGGAGCCCGGGACTTATGAACACTGAAGCTTTCTTT. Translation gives CAWSPGLMNTEAFF.